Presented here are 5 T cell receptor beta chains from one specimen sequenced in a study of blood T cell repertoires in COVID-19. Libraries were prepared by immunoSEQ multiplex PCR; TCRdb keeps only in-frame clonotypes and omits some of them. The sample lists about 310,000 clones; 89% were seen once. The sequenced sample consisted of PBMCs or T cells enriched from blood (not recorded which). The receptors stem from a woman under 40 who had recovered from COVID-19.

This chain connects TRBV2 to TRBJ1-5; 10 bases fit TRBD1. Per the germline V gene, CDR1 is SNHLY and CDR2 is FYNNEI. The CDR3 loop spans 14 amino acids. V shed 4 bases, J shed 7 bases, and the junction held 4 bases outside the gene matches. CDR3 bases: TGTGCCAGCAGTGGACAGGGGGCGGGACAGCCCCAGCATTTT. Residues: CASSGQGAGQPQHF.

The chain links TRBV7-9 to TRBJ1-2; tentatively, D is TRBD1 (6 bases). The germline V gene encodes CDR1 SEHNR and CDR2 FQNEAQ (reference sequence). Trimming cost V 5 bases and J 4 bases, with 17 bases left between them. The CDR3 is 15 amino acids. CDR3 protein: CASSKLTGGIYGYTF. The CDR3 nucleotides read TGTGCCAGCAGCAAACTAACGGGGGGCATCTATGGCTACACCTTC.

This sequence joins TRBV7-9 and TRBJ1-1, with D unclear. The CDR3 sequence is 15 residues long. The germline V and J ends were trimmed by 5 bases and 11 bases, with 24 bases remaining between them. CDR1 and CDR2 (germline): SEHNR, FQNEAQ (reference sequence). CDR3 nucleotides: TGTGCCAGCAGCCAAACCGCGGGCGATCTTTCAAGGGCTTTCTTT. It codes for CASSQTAGDLSRAFF.

CDR3 coding DNA: TGTGCCTGGAGTGGACCAGGGGCAACTAATGAAAAACTGTTTTTT. Its translation: CAWSGPGATNEKLFF. This sequence joins TRBV30 and TRBJ1-4; TRBD1 might be the D (6 bases). This CDR3 contains 15 residues. Germline-derived CDR1 and CDR2 are GTSNPN and SVGIG (reference sequence). V lost 1 base, J lost 0 bases, and 9 bases lay in between.

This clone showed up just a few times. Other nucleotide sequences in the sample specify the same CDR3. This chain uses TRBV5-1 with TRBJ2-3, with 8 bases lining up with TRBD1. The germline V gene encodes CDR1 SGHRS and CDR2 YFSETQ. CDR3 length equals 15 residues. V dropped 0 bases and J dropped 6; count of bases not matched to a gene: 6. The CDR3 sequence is CASSLGQGNKDTQYF. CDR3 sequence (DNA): TGCGCCAGCAGCTTGGGACAGGGGAATAAGGATACGCAGTATTTT. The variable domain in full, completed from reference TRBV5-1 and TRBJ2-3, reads KAGVTQTPRYLIKTRGQQVTLSCSPISGHRSVSWYQQTPGQGLQFLFEYFSETQRNKGNFPGRFSGRQFSNSRSEMNVSTLELGDSALYLCASSLGQGNKDTQYFGPGTRLTVL.